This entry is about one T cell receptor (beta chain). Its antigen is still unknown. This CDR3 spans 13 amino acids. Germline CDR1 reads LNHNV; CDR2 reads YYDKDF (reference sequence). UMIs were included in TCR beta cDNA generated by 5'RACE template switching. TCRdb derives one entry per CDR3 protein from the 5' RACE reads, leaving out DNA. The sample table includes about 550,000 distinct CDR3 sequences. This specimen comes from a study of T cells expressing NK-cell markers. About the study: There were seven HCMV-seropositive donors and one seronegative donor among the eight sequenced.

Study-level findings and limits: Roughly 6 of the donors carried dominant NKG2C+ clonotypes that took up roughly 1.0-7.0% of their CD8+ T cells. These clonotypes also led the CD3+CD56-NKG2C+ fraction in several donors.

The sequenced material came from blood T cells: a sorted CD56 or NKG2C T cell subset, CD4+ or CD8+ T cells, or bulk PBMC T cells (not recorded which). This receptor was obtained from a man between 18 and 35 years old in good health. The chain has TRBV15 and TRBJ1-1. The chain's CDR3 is CATSRDLTLEAFF.